This TCR beta chain was identified in a study of Graves' ophthalmopathy and Graves' hyperthyroidism (dated by TCRdb to 2016 to 2019). Some background on the complete study: Peripheral blood was collected at initial diagnosis, prior to any treatment. In total, approximately 130 blood samples were TCR-sequenced: around 42 ophthalmopathy, some 75 hyperthyroidism and some 17 hyperthyroidism-to-ophthalmopathy patients. The independent validation cohort included approximately 19 hyperthyroidism patients plus 17 patients who later progressed from hyperthyroidism to ophthalmopathy. The 90 to 100 discovery patients were randomly divided into training and test sets at a 7:3 ratio. In five to seven hyperthyroidism patients, the T-cell repertoire of thyroid tissue was compared with the T-cell repertoire of blood. Following sampling, methimazole starting at 30 mg daily was administered to hyperthyroidism patients, and high-dose intravenous methylprednisolone was administered to ophthalmopathy patients. The study used TCR beta repertoire signatures to distinguish Graves' ophthalmopathy from Graves' hyperthyroidism and to predict progression to ophthalmopathy. To explore V-J signatures that distinguish ophthalmopathy from hyperthyroidism, a discovery set of 100 patients was enrolled, made up of under 50 with ophthalmopathy and fewer than 60 with stable hyperthyroidism. Overall results and qualifications from the work: In cross-validation, the 13-signature model distinguished ophthalmopathy from stable hyperthyroidism with about 90% sensitivity and 81.08% specificity, while in the test set the corresponding values were around 79% and 71%. Sample size was not statistically predetermined, and group allocation was not concealed from the investigators. Among expanded thyroid clonotypes with frequency above 0.001, most also showed up in blood, which suggests that blood repertoires may reflect the thyroid immune response. In validation, the model predicted ophthalmopathy progression with more than 70% sensitivity and roughly 72% specificity; 12 predicted patients were CT-confirmed with GO in a median of approximately 6.5 months.

Ophthalmopathy patients were characterized by moderately to severely active disease, a Clinical Activity Score of at least 3, a NOSPECS grade of at least 4, and a disease duration under 3 months. Anyone with other autoimmune diseases, uncontrolled infections, pregnancy or lactation was excluded from the study. Clinical symptoms, serum thyroxine, TRAb, thyroid ultrasound and orbital computed tomography were used for diagnosis. Using Ficoll-Paque density gradient centrifugation, PBMCs were isolated from 10 ml of fresh peripheral blood. Trizol reagent was used to extract the total RNA, and its quality was then checked on an Agilent 2100 Bioanalyzer. For repertoire sequencing, the TCR beta CDR3 regions were amplified from RNA transcripts. HTBI primers and the Qiagen OneStep RT-PCR kit were used in a first-round RT-PCR, which was followed by a second-round multiplex PCR, size selection and purification. Libraries were sequenced paired-end with 100 bp reads on an Illumina HiSeq2000. The original methods were these. Reads were processed with SOAPnuke, discarding reads with adapters, uncalled bases, mean Phred below 15, or no exact constant-primer or identifier match. COPE v1.2.5 was used to merge the high-quality paired reads. Each unique nucleotide sequence was defined as a clonotype, and clonotypes were aligned to IMGT TRB V, D and J references with MiTCR v1.1. Only V-J combinations with frequency above 0.0001 were analysed, covering approximately 99% of repertoires. For each V-J combination, a TCR clonal expansion and chaos score was defined as F50 clonal expansion divided by the chaos observed in the TCRdist matrix. Welch's t-statistics and random forest were used to reduce features to over ten V-J combinations, which were fed into a naive Bayes classifier. The similarity between thyroid and blood repertoires was quantified using the Morisita-Horn index. TCRdb handled the public reads itself, with Q25 trimming in fastp and clone calling in MiXCR, and kept productive beta chains. Every entry covers one CDR3 protein and lists the most common genes and DNA from its rows. The V and J calls and clone size are TCRdb's, not the authors'. The sample has 150,000 to 200,000 distinct CDR3 sequences on record, 35% to 50% of them singletons. About 9.5% of the sample lies in the top ten.

This clonotype has just a few counts. Its antigen has not been determined. The sample holds no much larger clone one base away, and base qualities are not on file. Trimming leaves V shorter by 6 bases and J shorter by 7 bases, with the junction holding 8 bases beyond the gene matches. The CDR3 covers 15 residues, taking in both the cysteine and the phenylalanine. This entry keeps only the CDR3 DNA: 45 bases, framed from base 1. Reading the germline V gene gives CDR1 MDHEN and CDR2 SYDVKM. The sequencing input was peripheral blood. The clonotype comes from a man younger than 40 with Graves' ophthalmopathy. Donor details come from another sample of the same person, matched by shared clones. The rearrangement combines TRBV28 with TRBJ1-5, with 11 bases in between that match TRBD1. CDR3 loop: CASRPWDRGTQPQHF. The nucleotide sequence is TGTGCCAGCAGACCTTGGGACAGGGGGACCCAGCCCCAGCATTTT.